Listed here are 21 T cell receptor beta chains from one sample, sequenced in a study of spatial heterogeneity in lung cancer. TCRdb itself ran the 5' RACE reads through MiXCR, one entry per CDR3 protein. The sample records about 36,000 distinct CDR3 sequences, approximately 6.8% being singletons. This sample's time point: sample taken at primary tumor resection. Material: PBMCs, obtained at surgery. The origin of the receptors is a female donor with early-stage non-small cell lung cancer.

This clonotype appeared many times. The chain links TRBV10-3 to TRBJ2-1, with 11 bases identical to TRBD2. The CDR3 extends over 13 amino acids. Looked up from germline, CDR1 is ENHRY and CDR2 is SYGVKD. V shed 6 bases and J 9 bases; nucleotides not matched to a gene: 4. The CDR3: CAIRVAGGTEQFF. In nucleotides, the CDR3 is TGTGCCATCAGAGTAGCGGGGGGGACTGAGCAGTTCTTC.

This clonotype came up many times. The rearrangement uses TRBV4-3 and TRBJ2-4; TRBD1 is a possible D gene (6 bases). Trimming left V 1 base short and J 8 bases short, with 15 bases between. CDR1 LGHNA and CDR2 YSLEER come from the germline V gene. This CDR3 is 15 amino acids long. The DNA for the CDR3 is TGCGCCAGCAGCCAAGTAGGCCCAGGGGATGACATTCAGTACTTC. It translates to CASSQVGPGDDIQYF.

The V call is TRBV11-2, the J call TRBJ1-4, with a possible D match to TRBD1 (6 bases). V was pared by 1 base and J by 7 bases, with 16 bases between. This CDR3 has 16 residues. Germline V CDR1 and CDR2: SGHAT, FQNNGV. The CDR3 protein is CASSLALGGRVEKLFF. As DNA, the CDR3 is TGTGCCAGCAGCTTAGCTTTGGGGGGCAGGGTTGAAAAACTGTTTTTT.

V usage is TRBV12-3 or TRBV12-4 and J usage is TRBJ2-7; tentatively, D is TRBD1 or TRBD2 (7 bases each). Trimming cost V 6 bases and J 3 bases, with 12 bases left between them. There are 13 residues in the CDR3. Here the CDR3 DNA reads TGTGCCAGCAGCAGGGGGGGGGTCTACGAGCAGTACTTC. Its translation is CASSRGGVYEQYF.

This clonotype has ten or more counts. This chain joins TRBV28 and TRBJ2-7; 8 bases agree with TRBD1. The CDR3 covers 16 residues. The V segment lost 7 bases and the J segment 0 bases; nucleotides outside the gene matches: 11. CDR1 is MDHEN, CDR2 SYDVKM, per germline. The CDR3 DNA sequence: TGTGCCAGCACACCAAGAGGACAGGGACTCTCCTACGAGCAGTACTTC. Protein sequence: CASTPRGQGLSYEQYF.

The rearrangement links TRBV6-2 or TRBV6-3 to TRBJ2-1; 12 nucleotides line up with TRBD2. The germline CDR1 and CDR2 sequences are MNHEY and SVGEGT. The junction had 7 bases not matched to a gene; V was cut back by 3 bases and J by 10 bases. The length of the CDR3 is 15 residues. The CDR3 spells CASSYVGLAGSEQFF. The CDR3 DNA follows: TGTGCCAGCAGTTATGTAGGACTAGCGGGATCGGAGCAGTTCTTC.

This clonotype was picked up many times. The gene calls are TRBV19 and TRBJ2-4; D is undetermined. The V gene's germline CDR1 is LNHDA and CDR2 SQIVND (reference sequence). This CDR3 has 13 residues. Trimming removed 3 bases at V and 5 bases at J, with 8 bases between. CDR3 loop: CASSIGSQNIQYF. The DNA of the CDR3 is TGTGCCAGTAGTATCGGTAGCCAAAACATTCAGTACTTC.

In nucleotides, the CDR3 is TGTGCCAGCAGCGTCGGGACCCTCGAAAAACTGTTTTTT. Translating gives CASSVGTLEKLFF. The rearrangement links TRBV7-6 to TRBJ1-4, with a weak D call TRBD1 (5 bases). V was trimmed by 5 bases and J by 8 bases, leaving 12 bases between them. The CDR3 is 13 amino acids. Germline CDR1 reads SGHVS; CDR2 reads FNYEAQ.

Many counts were recorded for this clonotype. The chain employs TRBV5-1 and TRBJ1-1; D is perhaps TRBD1 (5 bases). This CDR3 spans 13 amino acids. Trimming took off 2 bases at V and 4 bases at J, with 9 bases between the two ends. CDR1 and CDR2 from the germline V gene are SGHRS and YFSETQ. CDR3 sequence: CASSFWGGTEAFF. The CDR3 DNA follows: TGCGCCAGCAGCTTTTGGGGGGGCACTGAAGCTTTCTTT.

This clonotype was recorded a few times. The chain uses TRBV19 and TRBJ1-2; a weak D match, TRBD1 (5 bases). Germline lookup yields CDR1 LNHDA and CDR2 SQIVND (reference sequence). Trimming took off 7 bases at V and 4 bases at J, with 22 bases between the two ends. This CDR3 region has 16 residues. CDR3 amino acids: CASTSQPQGGGYGYTF. The CDR3 coding sequence is TGTGCCAGTACTTCCCAACCCCAGGGCGGGGGCTATGGCTACACCTTC.

This clonotype was seen only a few times. This chain links TRBV6-6 with TRBJ2-2; 10 bases fit TRBD2. Germline V gene lookup returns CDR1 MNHNY and CDR2 SVGAGI (reference sequence). The ends lost 10 bases at V and 0 bases at J; junction bases unmatched: 11. CDR3 length: 17 residues. The CDR3 DNA reads as TGTGCCACCCCTAGCGGGGGCCCCGAGACGAACACCGGGGAGCTGTTTTTT. It encodes CATPSGGPETNTGELFF.

This chain uses TRBV11-2 with TRBJ2-5; D is uncertain. V lost 0 bases to trimming and J lost 5 bases, with 4 bases between them. Germline V gives CDR1 SGHAT, CDR2 FQNNGV. There are 12 residues in the CDR3. CDR3 sequence (DNA): TGTGCCAGCAGCTTAGATCGTGAGACCCAGTACTTC. Translating gives CASSLDRETQYF.

The sample holds many counts of this clonotype. V is TRBV27 and J is TRBJ2-7; TRBD1 matches at 8 bases. The length of the CDR3 is 13 residues. The germline CDR1 and CDR2 sequences are MNHEY and SMNVEV (reference sequence). J lost 8 bases, V lost 5 bases, and 8 bases had no gene match. CDR3 in amino acids: CASSPRTGLKQYF. As DNA, the CDR3 is TGTGCCAGCAGTCCGAGGACAGGGCTTAAGCAGTACTTC.

The chain joins TRBV11-2 to TRBJ2-5; D call uncertain. The CDR3 extends over 13 amino acids. Germline V gene data show CDR1 as SGHAT and CDR2 as FQNNGV. V was cut by 5 bases and J by 5 bases, with 12 bases left in between. CDR3 sequence: CASSLSRPETQYF. CDR3 DNA: TGTGCCAGCAGCCTCTCCCGCCCGGAGACCCAGTACTTC.

Only a few counts were recorded for this clonotype. This sequence joins TRBV7-2 and TRBJ1-3; the D is unclear. The germline V and J ends were trimmed by 1 base and 0 bases, with 10 bases remaining between them. This CDR3 is built from 16 residues. CDR1 SGHTA and CDR2 FQGNSA come from the germline V gene. DNA for the CDR3: TGTGCCAGCAGCTTAGGAATCCCGCGCTCTGGAAACACCATATATTTT. Translation: CASSLGIPRSGNTIYF.

This chain links TRBV5-1 with TRBJ2-7, with unresolved D. Germline CDR1 reads SGHRS; CDR2 reads YFSETQ. V shed 1 base and J shed 0 bases, with 17 bases lying between them. The CDR3 is 17 amino acids. The CDR3 DNA sequence: TGCGCCAGCAGCTTGTCGACCCGGCAGGTTAGCTCCTACGAGCAGTACTTC. Translation: CASSLSTRQVSSYEQYF.

The chain combines TRBV2 with TRBJ2-5; no definite D call. This CDR3 is built from 13 residues. Germline V gives CDR1 SNHLY, CDR2 FYNNEI. V lost 8 bases, J lost 0 bases, and 10 bases lay in between. The CDR3 DNA reads as TGTGCCAGCTACAAGGCCAACCAAGAGACCCAGTACTTC. The encoded protein is CASYKANQETQYF.

This clonotype has a handful of counts. The V and J genes are TRBV7-6 and TRBJ2-6; D is uncertain. CDR1 is SGHVS, CDR2 FNYEAQ, per germline. V was cut by 1 base and J by 5 bases, with 9 bases left in between. The CDR3 contains 15 residues. The DNA for the CDR3 is TGTGCCAGCAGCTTAGGCGGTGGTCGGGCCAACGTCCTGACTTTC. Translated: CASSLGGGRANVLTF.

The table lists this clonotype with many counts. The chain carries TRBV20-1 and TRBJ2-2; D unresolved. Trimming took off 2 bases at V and 2 bases at J, with 9 bases between the two ends. Germline CDR1 is DFQATT and CDR2 is SNEGSKA (reference sequence). The CDR3 is 14 residues long. The CDR3 DNA reads as TGCAGTGCTAGAAGTCTAAAAAACACCGGGGAGCTGTTTTTT. It specifies CSARSLKNTGELFF.

The table lists this clonotype with many counts. This chain connects TRBV24-1 to TRBJ2-3, with TRBD2 identical over 9 bases. This CDR3 is 16 amino acids long. V was pared by 5 bases and J by 0 bases, with 5 bases of the junction left unmatched. CDR1 KGHDR and CDR2 SFDVKD come from the germline V gene. CDR3 DNA sequence: TGTGCCACCAGTGGCACACTAGCGGGCAGCACAGATACGCAGTATTTT. It codes for CATSGTLAGSTDTQYF.

This clonotype appeared a few times. This chain uses TRBV7-8 with TRBJ2-2, with unresolved D. Germline assignment: CDR1 SGHVS and CDR2 FQNEAQ. Trimming removed 2 bases at V and 0 bases at J, with 10 bases between. CDR3 size: 16 residues. CDR3 in DNA: TGTGCCAGCAGCTTATCCCTGCACGCGAACACCGGGGAGCTGTTTTTT. Residues: CASSLSLHANTGELFF.